The sequence of this TCR beta chain was determined in a study of cytotoxic CD8 clonotypes in ibrutinib-treated CLL. Study-wide background: The patients comprised more than ten relapsed/refractory and 15 treatment-naive cases, roughly 18 IGHV unmutated. Study-level results: Few clonotypes were public, and these shrank or held steady under treatment.

Clones were sequenced by immunoSEQ multiplex PCR, and TCRdb holds only the in-frame ones, with some missing. The sample lists 300,000 to 350,000 clones, about 77% seen once, with under 8.5% in the top ten. V was clipped by 4 bases and J by 1 base; unmatched bases: 7. Per germline, CDR1 KGHSH and CDR2 LQKENI. This CDR3 is 16 amino acids long. A note on this clone: The antigen remains undetermined.

Source: PBMCs, taken before ibrutinib treatment. The TCR originated in a human donor with chronic lymphocytic leukemia. The chain joins TRBV18 to TRBJ2-3; 8 nucleotides align to TRBD1. The DNA of the CDR3 is TGTGCCAGCTCACTCGGACAGGGTGAGGGCACAGATACGCAGTATTTT. Translation gives CASSLGQGEGTDTQYF.